This entry concerns a single T cell receptor beta chain. The sample comes from a study of blood T cell repertoires in COVID-19. Looking at the study overall: Some COVID-19 samples were acute and others convalescent; all came from the United States, Italy and Spain. PBMCs, B-cell-depleted T cells, or T cells were the source of the cDNA or gDNA that made up the material.

Per the study methods: Researchers report that nucleated cell counts were estimated from reference gene primer amplification. Using immunoSEQ multiplex PCR, the repertoire was profiled, and TCRdb retains in-frame clones only, with some absent. V, J and clone size are those of that table, while D and trimming were read from the DNA. The data contain roughly 310,000 clones, more than 75% of them seen just once; the ten biggest clones take up 3.5% to 4%. Germline loops: CDR1 MNHEY, CDR2 SMNVEV (reference sequence). V was clipped by 1 base and J by 2 bases, with 6 bases between them. This CDR3 has 14 residues.

The TCR was taken from a woman aged 45 to 65 with active or convalescent COVID-19. Material: peripheral blood. This chain joins TRBV27 and TRBJ1-5; the D is unclear. CDR3 residues: CASSLLAGNQPQHF. The CDR3 DNA reads TGTGCCAGCAGTTTATTGGCAGGCAATCAGCCCCAGCATTTT.